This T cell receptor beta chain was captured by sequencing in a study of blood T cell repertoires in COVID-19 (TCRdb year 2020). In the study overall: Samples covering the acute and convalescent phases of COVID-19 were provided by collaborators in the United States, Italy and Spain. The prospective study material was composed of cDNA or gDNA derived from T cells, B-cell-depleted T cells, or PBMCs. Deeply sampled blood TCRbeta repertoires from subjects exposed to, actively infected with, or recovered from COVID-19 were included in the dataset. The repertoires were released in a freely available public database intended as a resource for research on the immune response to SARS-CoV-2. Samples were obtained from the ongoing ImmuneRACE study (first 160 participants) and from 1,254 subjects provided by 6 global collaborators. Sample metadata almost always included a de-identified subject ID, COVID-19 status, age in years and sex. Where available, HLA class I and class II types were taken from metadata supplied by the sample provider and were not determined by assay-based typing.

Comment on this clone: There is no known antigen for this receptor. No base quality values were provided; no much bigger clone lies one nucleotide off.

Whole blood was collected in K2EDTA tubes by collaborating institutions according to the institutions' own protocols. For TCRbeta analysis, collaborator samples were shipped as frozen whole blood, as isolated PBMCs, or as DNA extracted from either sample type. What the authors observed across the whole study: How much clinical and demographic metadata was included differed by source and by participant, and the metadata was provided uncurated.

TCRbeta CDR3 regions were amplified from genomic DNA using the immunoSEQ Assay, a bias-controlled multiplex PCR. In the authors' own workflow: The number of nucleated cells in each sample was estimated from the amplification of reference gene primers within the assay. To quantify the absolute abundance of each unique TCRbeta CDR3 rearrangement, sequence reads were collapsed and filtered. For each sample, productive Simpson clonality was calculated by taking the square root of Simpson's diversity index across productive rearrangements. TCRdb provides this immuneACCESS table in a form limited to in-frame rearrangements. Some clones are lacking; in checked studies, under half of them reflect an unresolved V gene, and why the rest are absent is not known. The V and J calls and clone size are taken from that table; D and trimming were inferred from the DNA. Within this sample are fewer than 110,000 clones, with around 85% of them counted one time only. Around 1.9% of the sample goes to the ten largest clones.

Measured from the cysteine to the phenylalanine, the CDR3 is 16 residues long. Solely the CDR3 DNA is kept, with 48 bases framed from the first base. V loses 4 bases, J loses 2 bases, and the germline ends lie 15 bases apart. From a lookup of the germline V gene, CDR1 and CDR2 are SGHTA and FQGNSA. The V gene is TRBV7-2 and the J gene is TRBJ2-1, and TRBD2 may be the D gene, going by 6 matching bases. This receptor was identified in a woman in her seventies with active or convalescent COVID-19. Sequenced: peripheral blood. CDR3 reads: CASSSRGSGAYNEQFF. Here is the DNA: TGTGCCAGCAGCTCCAGAGGGTCGGGGGCCTACAATGAGCAGTTCTTC.